The text below deals with one TCR beta chain. The CDR3 covers 18 residues. The trim removed 9 bases at V and 0 bases at J, leaving 16 bases unmatched. CDR1 and CDR2 (germline): SNHLY, FYNNEI. This specimen comes from a study of technical replicates of blood from several donors. Clones were read by immunoSEQ multiplex PCR, and TCRdb kept only the in-frame ones, dropping some. The data hold tens of thousands of clones, with around 96% observed a single time. The sequencing sample was made of T cells isolated from PBMCs. The source of this sequence is a human donor in good health. V and J are TRBV2 and TRBJ1-4; TRBD1 aligns across 7 bases. This chain's CDR3 is CASRTQGTVQATNEKLFF. The CDR3, as DNA: TGTGCCAGTCGGACACAGGGGACAGTTCAGGCAACTAATGAAAAACTGTTTTTT.